A single sample is the source of the 31 T cell receptor beta chains below, sequenced in a study of blood T cell repertoires in COVID-19. Produced via immunoSEQ multiplex PCR; TCRdb's table is partial and in-frame only. Seen here are around 100,000 clones, roughly 92% observed once, and the top ten hold more than 1.5%. Material: peripheral blood. The receptors here all came from a woman in her 50s with COVID-19, enrolled during active disease.

The J gene is TRBJ2-7, the V gene TRBV12-3 or TRBV12-4; unclear D gene. Trimming left V 2 bases short and J 2 bases short, with 7 bases between. The CDR3 loop spans 13 amino acids. The CDR3 loop reads CASSLQKTYEQYF. CDR3 DNA: TGTGCCAGCAGTTTACAAAAAACCTACGAGCAGTACTTC.

This sequence joins TRBV5-6 and TRBJ1-2; TRBD1 aligns across 7 bases. Trimming took 0 bases from V and 4 from J; bases not matched to a gene: 3. Germline values: CDR1 SGHDT, CDR2 YYEEEE. This CDR3 comprises 14 residues. In DNA, the CDR3 is TGTGCCAGCAGCTTGGTGGGACAGCCCTATGGCTACACCTTC. This gives the protein CASSLVGQPYGYTF.

This clone was seen once. This chain joins TRBV19 and TRBJ1-6; 8 positions match TRBD1. CDR3 length: 15 amino acids. Germline V gives CDR1 LNHDA, CDR2 SQIVND (reference sequence). V shed 3 bases, J shed 6 bases, and the junction held 4 bases outside the gene matches. The CDR3 sequence: CASSMRGQGNSPLHF. The CDR3 DNA reads as TGTGCCAGTAGTATGCGCGGACAGGGTAATTCACCCCTCCACTTT.

The table lists this clone with a count of one. This chain uses TRBV6-5 with TRBJ2-7; TRBD1 matches at 7 bases. J was trimmed by 6 bases and V by 4 bases; bases with no gene match: 9. CDR1 is MNHEY and CDR2 is SVGAGI in the germline V gene. The CDR3 is 14 residues long. The CDR3 nucleotides read TGTGCCAGCAGTTCACCCACAGGGGTCGGCGAGCAGTACTTC. It translates to CASSSPTGVGEQYF.

This chain joins TRBV30 and TRBJ2-1; TRBD2 agrees at 10 bases. With V trimmed by 3 bases and J by 8 bases, 13 bases remained unmatched. The germline CDR1 and CDR2 sequences are GTSNPN and SVGIG (reference sequence). The CDR3 has 16 residues. The CDR3: CAWRKRGGSWRDEQFF. CDR3 nucleotide sequence: TGTGCCTGGAGAAAGCGGGGGGGCAGTTGGAGGGATGAGCAGTTCTTC.

This rearrangement joins TRBV19 to TRBJ1-5, with TRBD1 identical over 8 bases. V gave up 1 base and J gave up 4 bases; unmatched junction bases: 3. Germline CDR1 and CDR2: LNHDA and SQIVND (reference sequence). This CDR3 contains 15 residues. The CDR3 DNA sequence: TGTGCCAGTAGTATAGGCAGGGGGCTTAATCAGCCCCAGCATTTT. This sequence encodes CASSIGRGLNQPQHF. The complete variable domain, with remaining parts taken from reference TRBV19 and TRBJ1-5, reads DGGITQSPKYLFRKEGQNVTLSCEQNLNHDAMYWYRQDPGQGLRLIYYSQIVNDFQKGDIAEGYSVSREKKESFPLTVTSAQKNPTAFYLCASSIGRGLNQPQHFGDGTRLSIL.

This sequence joins TRBV5-6 and TRBJ1-1; no clear D gene. V was clipped by 6 bases and J by 2 bases, with 11 bases between them. The germline CDR1 and CDR2 sequences are SGHDT and YYEEEE. CDR3 length: 13 amino acids. CDR3 nucleotides: TGTGCCAGCAACCCGGGGTATAACACTGAAGCTTTCTTT. Encoded protein: CASNPGYNTEAFF. Together with reference TRBV5-6 and TRBJ1-1, the CDR3 gives the full variable domain: DAGVTQSPTHLIKTRGQQVTLRCSPKSGHDTVSWYQQALGQGPQFIFQYYEEEERQRGNFPDRFSGHQFPNYSSELNVNALLLGDSALYLCASNPGYNTEAFFGQGTRLTVV.

This chain connects TRBV3-1 (or the pseudogene TRBV3-2) to TRBJ1-2; D perhaps matches TRBD1 (6 bases). V lost 5 bases and J lost 2, with 12 bases in between. This CDR3 is 14 amino acids long. Germline V gene data show CDR1 as LGHDT and CDR2 as YNNKEL (reference sequence). This CDR3 reads CASSYRTGNYGYTF. DNA for the CDR3: TGTGCCAGCAGCTACCGAACAGGGAACTATGGCTACACCTTC.

The V and J genes are TRBV19 and TRBJ1-1, with unresolved D. V was pared by 3 bases and J by 5 bases, with 10 bases between. The CDR3 is 13 residues long. CDR1 and CDR2 (germline): LNHDA, SQIVND (reference sequence). In DNA form, the CDR3 reads TGTGCCAGTAGTATTAAACGGGGTACTGAAGCTTTCTTT. The encoded protein is CASSIKRGTEAFF.

The rearrangement uses TRBV30 and TRBJ2-5; TRBD1 matches 8 bases. Germline-derived CDR1 and CDR2 are GTSNPN and SVGIG (reference sequence). The CDR3 consists of 14 residues. V shed 0 bases, J shed 4 bases, and the junction held 4 bases outside the gene matches. The CDR3 DNA reads as TGTGCCTGGAGTGTACAGGGGGGTTCAGAGACCCAGTACTTC. Its protein is CAWSVQGGSETQYF.

CDR3 in amino acids: CASSSTGSNNSPLHF. CDR3 nucleotide sequence: TGTGCCAGCAGCTCGACAGGGAGTAATAATTCACCCCTCCACTTT. The chain has TRBV7-3 and TRBJ1-6, with 7 positions matching TRBD1. Per the germline V gene, CDR1 is SGHTA and CDR2 is FQGTGA. The ends lost 4 bases at V and 5 bases at J; junction bases unmatched: 5. The CDR3 is made up of 15 amino acids. The whole variable domain, filled in from reference TRBV7-3 and TRBJ1-6, reads GAGVSQTPSNKVTEKGKYVELRCDPISGHTALYWYRQSLGQGPEFLIYFQGTGAADDSGLPNDRFFAVRPEGSVSTLKIQRTERGDSAVYLCASSSTGSNNSPLHFGNGTRLTVT.

The rearrangement uses TRBV19 and TRBJ1-1; D may be TRBD1 (5 bases). This CDR3 is 15 amino acids long. V lost 2 bases to trimming and J lost 1 base, with 11 bases between them. Germline values: CDR1 LNHDA, CDR2 SQIVND (reference sequence). CDR3 DNA: TGTGCCAGTAGTATAAGCGGGGGAGGGAACACTGAAGCTTTCTTT. Protein product: CASSISGGGNTEAFF.

The chain links TRBV29-1 to TRBJ1-1; D is unclear. Germline loops: CDR1 SQVTM, CDR2 ANQGSEA. This CDR3 spans 13 amino acids. V lost 7 bases, J lost 1 base, and 13 bases lay in between. In nucleotides, the CDR3 is TGCAGCGCCATCCAATCAGGGAACACTGAAGCTTTCTTT. This codes for CSAIQSGNTEAFF. The full variable domain, its missing parts supplied by reference TRBV29-1 and TRBJ1-1, is SAVISQKPSRDICQRGTSLTIQCQVDSQVTMMFWYRQQPGQSLTLIATANQGSEATYESGFVIDKFPISRPNLTFSTLTVSNMSPEDSSIYLCSAIQSGNTEAFFGQGTRLTVV.

V usage is TRBV7-2 and J usage is TRBJ2-3; no clear D. V was pared by 2 bases and J by 6 bases, with 12 bases between. Germline CDR1 SGHTA, CDR2 FQGNSA. The CDR3 is 14 amino acids. In nucleotides, the CDR3 is TGTGCCAGCAGCTTATTGATAGCATCCGATACGCAGTATTTT. Its translation: CASSLLIASDTQYF.

The chain employs TRBV2 and TRBJ2-1; 9 bases map to TRBD2. The CDR3 is made up of 15 amino acids. The junction had 7 bases not matched to a gene; V was cut back by 5 bases and J by 5 bases. Per the germline V gene, CDR1 is SNHLY and CDR2 is FYNNEI. Here the CDR3 reads CASSIGLAGNNEQFF. The CDR3, as DNA: TGTGCCAGCAGTATAGGGCTAGCGGGGAACAATGAGCAGTTCTTC.

The chain carries TRBV6-1 and TRBJ2-1; TRBD2 aligns across 9 bases. Germline V gene sequence: CDR1 MNHNS, CDR2 SASEGT. The CDR3 is made up of 17 amino acids. J was trimmed by 5 bases and V by 3 bases; bases with no gene match: 11. The chain's CDR3 is CASSEALLRLADNEQFF. DNA of the CDR3: TGTGCCAGCAGTGAGGCCCTACTCCGACTAGCGGACAATGAGCAGTTCTTC.

This clone occurred once. The rearrangement joins TRBV7-9 to TRBJ2-1, with TRBD1 identical over 8 bases. Germline CDR1 is SEHNR and CDR2 is FQNEAQ (reference sequence). The CDR3 consists of 13 residues. J lost 6 bases, V lost 3 bases, and 1 base had no gene match. The CDR3 loop is CASSLTGVNEQFF. DNA for the CDR3: TGTGCCAGCAGCTTGACAGGGGTCAATGAGCAGTTCTTC.

J is TRBJ2-7 and V is TRBV6-2 or TRBV6-3; 9 bases fit TRBD1. Unmatched junction bases numbered 2, after V lost 4 bases and J lost 1 base. Germline V gives CDR1 MNHEY, CDR2 SVGEGT. The CDR3 has 14 amino acids. CDR3 in DNA: TGTGCCAGCAGTTGGGACAGGGCGTCCTACGAGCAGTACTTC. Residues: CASSWDRASYEQYF.

V usage is TRBV5-4 and J usage is TRBJ1-1; no clear D. Trimming took off 0 bases at V and 2 bases at J, with 8 bases between the two ends. From germline, CDR1 is SGHNT and CDR2 YYREEE (reference sequence). The CDR3 spans 14 residues. The CDR3 spells CASSLGGRNTEAFF. The CDR3 bases are TGTGCCAGCAGCTTGGGAGGGAGAAACACTGAAGCTTTCTTT.

V and J are TRBV14 and TRBJ1-2, with D maybe TRBD1 (5 bases). Trimming took 0 bases from V and 8 from J, leaving 10 bases between them. The CDR3 runs 13 residues. Per germline, CDR1 SGHDN and CDR2 FVKESK. The CDR3 DNA follows: TGTGCCAGCAGCCAAGATATCGGGGGAGGCTACACCTTC. Protein sequence: CASSQDIGGGYTF. The full variable domain, completed using reference TRBV14 and TRBJ1-2, is EAGVTQFPSHSVIEKGQTVTLRCDPISGHDNLYWYRRVMGKEIKFLLHFVKESKQDESGMPNNRFLAERTGGTYSTLKVQPAELEDSGVYFCASSQDIGGGYTFGSGTRLTVV.

The J gene is TRBJ1-2, the V gene TRBV30; D is ambiguous. CDR3 size: 18 residues. The germline V and J ends were trimmed by 1 base and 2 bases, with 23 bases remaining between them. Germline V gene sequence: CDR1 GTSNPN, CDR2 SVGIG (reference sequence). CDR3 in DNA: TGTGCCTGGAGTGGCGGGCGGAAAAGCCGGTGGACCAACTATGGCTACACCTTC. Translated, it gives CAWSGGRKSRWTNYGYTF.

The chain is built from TRBV5-4 and TRBJ2-7; possible D gene TRBD2, 5 bases. This CDR3 has 13 residues. The V end lost 4 bases, the J end lost 1 base, and 9 bases lay between the germline ends. Germline values: CDR1 SGHNT, CDR2 YYREEE (reference sequence). Here the CDR3 DNA reads TGTGCCAGCAGCCCGGACTTATCCTACGAGCAGTACTTC. This translates into CASSPDLSYEQYF.

The V and J genes are TRBV9 and TRBJ2-1; D uncertain. V was clipped by 0 bases and J by 9 bases, with 10 bases between them. CDR1 and CDR2 from the germline V gene are SGDLS and YYNGEE. CDR3 length equals 13 residues. This CDR3 reads CASSVVLDSEQFF. For the CDR3, the DNA is TGTGCCAGCAGCGTAGTCCTCGATAGTGAGCAGTTCTTC.

This clone has a single count. This rearrangement joins TRBV7-6 to TRBJ2-7; possible D gene TRBD1, 6 bases. V gave up 5 bases and J gave up 7 bases, with 12 bases separating them. The CDR3 extends over 12 amino acids. The germline CDR1 and CDR2 sequences are SGHVS and FNYEAQ. Here the CDR3 reads CASSDRSEEQYF. CDR3 nucleotide sequence: TGTGCCAGCAGCGACAGGTCCGAGGAGCAGTACTTC.

The gene calls are TRBV28 and TRBJ2-7, with no clear D. CDR1 and CDR2 from the germline V gene are MDHEN and SYDVKM. Trimming shortened V by 8 bases and J by 0 bases, and 8 bases separated the two germline ends. This CDR3 has 12 amino acids. The CDR3 here is CASQSSSYEQYF. In DNA form, the CDR3 reads TGTGCCAGCCAATCTAGCTCCTACGAGCAGTACTTC.

The chain carries TRBV7-2 and TRBJ1-1, with 7 bases that match TRBD1. The J segment lost 5 bases and the V segment lost 5 bases, leaving 5 bases of the junction unmatched. Germline V gives CDR1 SGHTA, CDR2 FQGNSA. The CDR3 length is 13 residues. The CDR3 is CASSGTRGTEAFF. CDR3 in DNA: TGTGCCAGCAGCGGCACCAGGGGGACTGAAGCTTTCTTT.

The rearrangement links TRBV6-5 to TRBJ1-1, with 10 nucleotides matching TRBD1. Unmatched junction bases numbered 6, after V lost 2 bases and J lost 3 bases. There are 16 residues in the CDR3. The germline CDR1 and CDR2 sequences are MNHEY and SVGAGI. The CDR3 region is CASSYPGTGADTEAFF. For the CDR3, the DNA is TGTGCCAGCAGTTACCCCGGGACAGGGGCGGACACTGAAGCTTTCTTT.

This rearrangement joins TRBV5-5 to TRBJ1-2; 8 bases map to TRBD1. The germline V gene has CDR1 SGHKS and CDR2 YYEKEE (reference sequence). The CDR3 loop spans 15 amino acids. V was clipped by 4 bases and J by 0 bases; unmatched bases: 5. The CDR3 loop reads CASSRTGNPNYGYTF. CDR3 in DNA: TGTGCCAGCAGCCGGACAGGGAATCCTAACTATGGCTACACCTTC.

The chain recombines TRBV6-2 or TRBV6-3 with TRBJ1-2; D is unclear. Germline V CDR1 and CDR2: MNHEY, SVGEGT. V was clipped by 2 bases and J by 3 bases, with 7 bases between them. This CDR3 is built from 13 residues. Here the CDR3 reads CASSYEGHYGYTF. The CDR3 DNA is TGTGCCAGCAGTTACGAGGGCCACTATGGCTACACCTTC.

J is TRBJ2-4 and V is TRBV6-5; 7 bases align to TRBD1. Per the germline V gene, CDR1 is MNHEY and CDR2 is SVGAGI. Trimming took 5 bases from V and 3 from J; bases not matched to a gene: 4. The CDR3 runs 14 residues. The CDR3 nucleotides read TGTGCCAGCAGTCTCCGGGACAGCAAAAACATTCAGTACTTC. Amino acid sequence: CASSLRDSKNIQYF.

This chain uses TRBV7-2 with TRBJ2-1; the match to TRBD1 covers 8 bases. The junction had 0 bases not matched to a gene; V was cut back by 0 bases and J by 8 bases. This CDR3 is built from 13 residues. The V gene's germline CDR1 is SGHTA and CDR2 FQGNSA. The CDR3: CASSLADRDEQFF. The DNA for the CDR3 is TGTGCCAGCAGCTTAGCGGACAGGGATGAGCAGTTCTTC.